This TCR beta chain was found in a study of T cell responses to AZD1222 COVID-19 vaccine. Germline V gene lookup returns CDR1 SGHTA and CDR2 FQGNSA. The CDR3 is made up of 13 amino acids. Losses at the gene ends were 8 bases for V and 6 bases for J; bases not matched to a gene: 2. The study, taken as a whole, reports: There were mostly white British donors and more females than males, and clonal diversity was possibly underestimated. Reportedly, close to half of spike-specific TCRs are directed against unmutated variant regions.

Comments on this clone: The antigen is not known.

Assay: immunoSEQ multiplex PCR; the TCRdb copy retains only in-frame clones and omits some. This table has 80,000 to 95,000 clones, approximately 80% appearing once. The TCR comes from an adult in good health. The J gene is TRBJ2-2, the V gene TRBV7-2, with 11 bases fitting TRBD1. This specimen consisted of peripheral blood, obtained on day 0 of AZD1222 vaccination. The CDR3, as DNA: TGTGCCAGCGGACAGGGGGCGCCCGGGGAGCTGTTTTTT. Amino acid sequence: CASGQGAPGELFF. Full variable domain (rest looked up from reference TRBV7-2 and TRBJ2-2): GAGVSQSPSNKVTEKGKDVELRCDPISGHTALYWYRQSLGQGLEFLIYFQGNSAPDKSGLPSDRFSAERTGGSVSTLTIQRTQQEDSAVYLCASGQGAPGELFFGEGSRLTVL.